This entry lists 18 T cell receptor beta chains sequenced from one sample in a study of T cell responses to AZD1222 COVID-19 vaccine. The table came from immunoSEQ multiplex PCR; TCRdb's copy has only in-frame clones and leaves some out. The table has tens of thousands of clones, roughly 87% seen once; the top ten hold 9% to 9.5%. Source: peripheral blood, taken 28 days after the second AZD1222 dose. The receptors originated from an adult who received the AZD1222 COVID-19 vaccine.

A few counts support this clone. The V and J genes are TRBV4-2 and TRBJ2-1; D call uncertain. Germline CDR1 is LGHNA and CDR2 is YNFKEQ. The CDR3 is 12 residues long. Trimming stripped 0 bases from V and 10 bases from J, with 7 bases between. The DNA for the CDR3 is TGTGCCAGCAGCCAAGACCCGTGGGAGCAGTTCTTC. Translation gives CASSQDPWEQFF.

The chain recombines TRBV6-5 with TRBJ2-1, with 7 bases that match TRBD2. Germline CDR1 reads MNHEY; CDR2 reads SVGAGI. The CDR3 covers 15 residues. Trimming at V came to 1 base and at J to 8 bases, leaving 8 bases not matched to a gene. CDR3 protein: CASSYFGGGPDEQFF. CDR3 in DNA: TGTGCCAGCAGTTACTTTGGGGGAGGGCCGGATGAGCAGTTCTTC.

This chain links TRBV30 with TRBJ1-3, with a tentative D call TRBD1 (5 bases). CDR1 is GTSNPN, CDR2 SVGIG, per germline (reference sequence). The V end was cut by 0 bases, the J end by 0 bases, with 18 bases between. The CDR3 is made up of 18 amino acids. The CDR3 DNA reads as TGTGCCTGGAGTGTACTTTTGCCAGGGCCAATCTCTGGAAACACCATATATTTT. Residues: CAWSVLLPGPISGNTIYF.

This clone has only one observation. This chain uses TRBV7-9 with TRBJ2-7; 10 bases are a match to TRBD1. Germline-derived CDR1 and CDR2 are SEHNR and FQNEAQ (reference sequence). V shed 5 bases, J shed 0 bases, and the junction held 1 base outside the gene matches. The CDR3 loop spans 14 amino acids. CDR3 nucleotides: TGTGCCAGCAGCCGGACAGGGGGCTCCTACGAGCAGTACTTC. This gives the protein CASSRTGGSYEQYF.

This clone was seen more than once but under ten times. This chain connects TRBV7-9 to TRBJ2-1, with 13 bases that match TRBD2. CDR3 length equals 15 residues. Trimming at V came to 4 bases and at J to 8 bases, leaving 5 bases not matched to a gene. Looked up from germline, CDR1 is SEHNR and CDR2 is FQNEAQ (reference sequence). CDR3 sequence (DNA): TGTGCCAGCAGCTGGCGGACTAGCGGGGGTGATGAGCAGTTCTTC. This gives the protein CASSWRTSGGDEQFF.

The chain is built from TRBV24-1 and TRBJ2-1; a possible D gene is TRBD2 (7 bases). The CDR3 runs 16 residues. CDR1 is KGHDR, CDR2 SFDVKD, per germline. The V and J ends lost 0 bases and 5 bases respectively, with 13 bases between them. CDR3 sequence reads: CATSDLRGGVNNEQFF. The CDR3 region has the DNA TGTGCCACCAGTGATTTGAGGGGGGGCGTCAACAATGAGCAGTTCTTC.

The V gene is TRBV5-1, the J gene TRBJ2-5; TRBD2 aligns across 8 bases. This CDR3 contains 15 residues. V lost 2 bases to trimming and J lost 4 bases; unmatched junction nucleotides: 7. Per germline, CDR1 SGHRS and CDR2 YFSETQ. CDR3 in DNA: TGCGCCAGCAGCTTAGAGGGGCTAGCGGGAGAGACCCAGTACTTC. Its translation is CASSLEGLAGETQYF.

V gene TRBV5-1 combines with J gene TRBJ1-4; D remains ambiguous. This CDR3 has 16 amino acids. Germline assignment: CDR1 SGHRS and CDR2 YFSETQ. The V and J ends lost 4 bases and 0 bases respectively, with 13 bases between them. The CDR3 protein is CASSIGRGTTNEKLFF. In DNA form, the CDR3 reads TGCGCCAGCAGCATTGGGCGGGGTACAACTAATGAAAAACTGTTTTTT.

CDR3 protein: CASSRDGASYEQYF. CDR3 bases: TGTGCCAGCAGCCGAGACGGGGCTTCCTACGAGCAGTACTTC. This chain uses TRBV4-2 with TRBJ2-7; D may match TRBD1 or TRBD2 (5 bases each). The length of the CDR3 is 14 residues. Germline CDR1 is LGHNA and CDR2 is YNFKEQ. The V and J ends lost 4 bases and 1 base respectively, with 11 bases between them.

The chain combines TRBV7-6 with TRBJ2-3; the match to TRBD2 covers 11 bases. V shed 5 bases, J shed 5 bases, and the junction held 9 bases outside the gene matches. The CDR3 has 16 residues. The germline V gene encodes CDR1 SGHVS and CDR2 FNYEAQ. The CDR3 reads CASSTRVAGGRDTQYF. The DNA of the CDR3 is TGTGCCAGCAGCACCCGGGTAGCGGGGGGGCGAGATACGCAGTATTTT.

The rearrangement uses TRBV5-6 and TRBJ2-1, with 9 bases that match TRBD1. The length of the CDR3 is 15 residues. V shed 1 base and J 4 bases; nucleotides not matched to a gene: 3. Germline V CDR1 and CDR2: SGHDT, YYEEEE. CDR3: CASSLRQGVYNEQFF. CDR3 sequence (DNA): TGTGCCAGCAGCTTGCGACAGGGGGTTTACAATGAGCAGTTCTTC.

The chain is built from TRBV29-1 and TRBJ2-3; D gene ambiguous. Germline values: CDR1 SQVTM, CDR2 ANQGSEA. V shed 3 bases and J shed 6 bases, with 7 bases lying between them. The CDR3 extends over 11 amino acids. The CDR3 protein is CSVDVVDTQYF. The CDR3 coding sequence is TGCAGCGTTGACGTTGTGGATACGCAGTATTTT.

The CDR3 here is CASSLMGAAVTDTQYF. DNA of the CDR3: TGTGCCAGCAGCCTAATGGGCGCGGCGGTCACAGATACGCAGTATTTT. The V call is TRBV4-2, the J call TRBJ2-3, with D unresolved. This CDR3 spans 16 amino acids. Trimming cost V 4 bases and J 2 bases, with 16 bases left between them. The germline V gene encodes CDR1 LGHNA and CDR2 YNFKEQ.

CDR3 coding DNA: TGTGCCAGGCCGGGACGGCTTAGCGGAGGGTATTACGAGCAGTACGTC. This translates into CARPGRLSGGYYEQYV. The chain combines TRBV2 with TRBJ2-7; maybe TRBD2 (6 bases). Germline V gene sequence: CDR1 SNHLY, CDR2 FYNNEI. The germline V and J ends were trimmed by 9 bases and 4 bases, with 25 bases remaining between them. This CDR3 is built from 16 residues.

The CDR3 DNA follows: TGTGCCAGCAGTGAAGACCCTCATGGCAATCAGCCCCAGCATTTT. It translates to CASSEDPHGNQPQHF. The V and J genes are TRBV9 and TRBJ1-5; D is uncertain. The CDR3 sequence is 15 residues long. Trimming shortened V by 5 bases and J by 2 bases, and 14 bases separated the two germline ends. CDR1 is SGDLS, CDR2 YYNGEE, per germline.

The chain carries TRBV9 and TRBJ1-3, with D perhaps TRBD1 (5 bases). Germline CDR1 is SGDLS and CDR2 is YYNGEE. Trimming took 0 bases from V and 4 from J, leaving 14 bases between them. The CDR3 is 16 amino acids. The CDR3 nucleotides are TGTGCCAGCAGCGTAGGAGGAGGGGCGCGGGGAAACACCATATATTTT. This translates into CASSVGGGARGNTIYF.

The gene calls are TRBV3-1 (or the pseudogene TRBV3-2) and TRBJ2-2; D gene unclear. The length of the CDR3 is 12 residues. In germline, CDR1 is LGHDT, CDR2 YNNKEL (reference sequence). The V and J ends lost 4 bases and 5 bases respectively, with 5 bases between them. DNA of the CDR3: TGTGCCAGCAGCCGAATAACCGGGGAGCTGTTTTTT. Residues: CASSRITGELFF.

V and J are TRBV27 and TRBJ2-1, with 14 positions matching TRBD2. The germline V gene encodes CDR1 MNHEY and CDR2 SMNVEV (reference sequence). Trimming at V came to 2 bases and at J to 15 bases, leaving 12 bases not matched to a gene. This CDR3 contains 16 residues. This CDR3 is CASSLEGARTSGRRFF. The CDR3 DNA follows: TGTGCCAGCAGTTTAGAAGGGGCGAGGACTAGCGGGAGGAGGTTCTTC.